Listed below are T cell receptor beta chains from one sample, sequenced in a study of T cell responses to AZD1222 COVID-19 vaccine. Assay used: immunoSEQ multiplex PCR; TCRdb lists only in-frame clones, some missing. The table includes around 160,000 clones, about 91% detected once. Sequencing used peripheral blood, obtained 28 days after the second AZD1222 dose. These receptors were obtained from an adult who received the AZD1222 COVID-19 vaccine. Each CDR3 is given with its conserved first and last residue. The D gene is left open where the match is weak. Clone size is stated in some rows and not others, as once, few, many or a class when expanded.

clone_size | j_call | v_call | d_call | cdr3_nt | cdr3_aa
NA | TRBJ2-3 | TRBV6-5 | NA | TGTGCCAGCACTCGTACGGGAAAACCCACAGATACGCAGTATTTT | CASTRTGKPTDTQYF
NA | TRBJ1-1 | TRBV18 | NA | TGTGCCAGCTCCACTAGTTGGGACTGGAACACTGAAGCTTTCTTT | CASSTSWDWNTEAFF
NA | TRBJ2-2 | TRBV4-1 | TRBD2 | TGCGCCAGCAGCCAAGTGGGACTAGCTGGAACCGGGGAGCTGTTTTTT | CASSQVGLAGTGELFF
NA | TRBJ1-1 | TRBV4-1 | NA | TGCGCCAGCAGCCAAGTAGGCAGGGGAGTTGCTGAAGCTTTCTTT | CASSQVGRGVAEAFF
NA | TRBJ1-5 | TRBV19 | NA | TGTGCCAGTAATCCAGGGGTGAGTAGCAATCAGCCCCAGCATTTT | CASNPGVSSNQPQHF
NA | TRBJ1-2 | TRBV15 | TRBD1 | TGTGCCACCAGCAGAGACCAGGGACAGCGCTATGGCTACACCTTC | CATSRDQGQRYGYTF
NA | TRBJ1-5 | TRBV3-1/TRBV3-2 | TRBD1 | TGTGCCAGCAGCCAAGGTGGACAGGGGAATCAGCCCCAGCATTTT | CASSQGGQGNQPQHF
few | TRBJ1-4 | TRBV6-4 | NA | TGTGCCGGCCTCAGCAGGGACAATGAAAAACTGTTTTTT | CAGLSRDNEKLFF
NA | TRBJ2-5 | TRBV6-1 | NA | TGTGCCAGCAGTGAATCAGGGGGGCTGAAGGGGACCCAGTACTTC | CASSESGGLKGTQYF
NA | TRBJ2-6 | TRBV7-8 | NA | TGTGCCAGCAGCTTAAGTAGCGCTTCTGGGGCCAACGTCCTGACTTTC | CASSLSSASGANVLTF
few | TRBJ2-3 | TRBV3-1/TRBV3-2 | TRBD2 | TGTGCCAGCAGCGGAACGGGGGGGCCAGATACGCAGTATTTT | CASSGTGGPDTQYF
NA | TRBJ2-7 | TRBV30 | NA | TGTGCCTGGAGAGAGGAGCTCGAGCAGTACTTC | CAWREELEQYF
NA | TRBJ1-1 | TRBV24-1 | TRBD1 | TGTGCCACCAGTGAAACCCGGACAGGTTGGACTGAAGCTTTCTTT | CATSETRTGWTEAFF
NA | TRBJ1-3 | TRBV12-3/TRBV12-4 | NA | TGTGCCAGCAGTTCGCAGGGACGAAACACCATATATTTT | CASSSQGRNTIYF
NA | TRBJ1-2 | TRBV7-9 | TRBD1 | TGTGCCAGCAGCTTAGAAACAGGGGACTTTCCTTATGGCTACACCTTC | CASSLETGDFPYGYTF
NA | TRBJ2-7 | TRBV13 | TRBD1 | TGTGCCAGCAGCTCTACTGAGGACAGGGACTCCTACGAGCAGTACTTC | CASSSTEDRDSYEQYF
NA | TRBJ2-7 | TRBV3-1/TRBV3-2 | NA | TGTGCCAGCAGCGATCGGATAGTCCCCGAGCAGTACTTC | CASSDRIVPEQYF
NA | TRBJ1-1 | TRBV21-1 | NA | TGTGCCAGCAGCCCCTCAGAGACCCTTACGAACACTGAAGCTTTCTTT | CASSPSETLTNTEAFF
NA | TRBJ2-3 | TRBV5-6 | NA | TGTGCCAGCAGCCGCCTCGTCACAGATACGCAGTATTTT | CASSRLVTDTQYF
NA | TRBJ1-5 | TRBV6-5 | NA | TGTGCCAGCAGACGGACCGTGGGCGGCAATCAGCCCCAGCATTTT | CASRRTVGGNQPQHF
once | TRBJ2-1 | TRBV5-4 | NA | TGTGCCAGCAGCTTGGCGGTTTCTGAGCAGTTCTTC | CASSLAVSEQFF
NA | TRBJ1-1 | TRBV6-1 | TRBD1 | TGTGCCAGCAGTGAAGCTGGCAGGGGGCGCGGAGAAGCTTTCTTT | CASSEAGRGRGEAFF
NA | TRBJ1-1 | TRBV6-5 | TRBD1 | TGTGCCAGCAGTAGGGGGCAGGGCACTGAAGCTTTCTTT | CASSRGQGTEAFF